This T cell receptor beta chain appears in the sequencing data of a study of CD8 T cells in ankylosing spondylitis. Study findings and constraints: Made up of about eight highly homologous variants, a TCR beta motif appeared characteristic of ankylosing spondylitis blood. Within matched ankylosing spondylitis synovial fluid, disease-linked clones were reportedly significantly enriched. In the blood and synovial fluid of reactive arthritis, some motif variants had been previously reported.

This CDR3 spans 15 amino acids. V shed 3 bases and J shed 6 bases, with 16 bases lying between them. The germline V gene encodes CDR1 SGHAT and CDR2 FQNNGV. The authors made TCR beta libraries by quantitative 5'-RACE with molecular barcodes. Each CDR3 protein is one row after TCRdb ran MiXCR on the 5' RACE reads. The sample lists some 100,000 distinct CDR3 sequences; about 9% were seen once. With regard to this clonotype: Its antigen remains unknown.

The sample comprised blood, either unsorted or a sorted T cell fraction (not recorded which). The receptor was derived from a male donor with ankylosing spondylitis. The chain employs TRBV11-2 and TRBJ2-3, with TRBD1 as a possible D gene (6 bases). The CDR3, as DNA: TGTGCCAGCAGCTTTAGGGACAATCCCTTGGATACGCAGTATTTT. Translated, it gives CASSFRDNPLDTQYF.